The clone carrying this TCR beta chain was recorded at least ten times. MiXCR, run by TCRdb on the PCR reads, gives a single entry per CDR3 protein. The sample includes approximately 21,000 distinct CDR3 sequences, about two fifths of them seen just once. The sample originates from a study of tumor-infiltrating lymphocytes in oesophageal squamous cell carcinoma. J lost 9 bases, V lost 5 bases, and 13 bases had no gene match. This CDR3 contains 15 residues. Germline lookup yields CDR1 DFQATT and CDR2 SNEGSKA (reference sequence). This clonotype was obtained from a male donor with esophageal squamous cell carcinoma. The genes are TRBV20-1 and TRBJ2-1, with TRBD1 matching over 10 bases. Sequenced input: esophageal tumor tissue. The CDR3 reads CSAFARDRGMGEQFF. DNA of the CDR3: TGCAGTGCTTTCGCCCGGGACAGGGGTATGGGTGAGCAGTTCTTC.